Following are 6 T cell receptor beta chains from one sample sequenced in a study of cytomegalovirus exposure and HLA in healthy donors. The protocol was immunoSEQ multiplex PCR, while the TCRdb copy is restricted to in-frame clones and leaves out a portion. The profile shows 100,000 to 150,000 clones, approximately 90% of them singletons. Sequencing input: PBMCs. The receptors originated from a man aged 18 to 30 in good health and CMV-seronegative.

CDR3 protein: CASKRTQQGTDGYTF. CDR3 coding DNA: TGCGCCAGCAAAAGGACCCAACAGGGAACGGATGGCTACACCTTC. This sequence joins TRBV4-3 and TRBJ1-2; maybe TRBD1 (6 bases). CDR3 size: 15 residues. Between the trimmed V and J ends, which lost 7 bases and 6 bases, there was a span of 21 bases. Germline CDR1 LGHNA, CDR2 YSLEER.

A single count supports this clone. The CDR3 is CASRGGTNEKLFF. For the CDR3, the DNA is TGTGCCAGCAGGGGGGGGACTAATGAAAAACTGTTTTTT. This chain links TRBV28 with TRBJ1-4; possibly TRBD1 for D (5 bases). The CDR3 is 13 residues long. Germline V CDR1 and CDR2: MDHEN, SYDVKM. The V end lost 6 bases, the J end lost 2 bases, and 7 bases lay between the germline ends.

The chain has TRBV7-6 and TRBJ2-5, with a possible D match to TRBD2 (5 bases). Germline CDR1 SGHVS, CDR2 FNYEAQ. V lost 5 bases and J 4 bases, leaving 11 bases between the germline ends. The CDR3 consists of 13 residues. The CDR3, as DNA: TGTGCCAGCAGCCTTGGACGGGGAGAGACCCAGTACTTC. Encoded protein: CASSLGRGETQYF.

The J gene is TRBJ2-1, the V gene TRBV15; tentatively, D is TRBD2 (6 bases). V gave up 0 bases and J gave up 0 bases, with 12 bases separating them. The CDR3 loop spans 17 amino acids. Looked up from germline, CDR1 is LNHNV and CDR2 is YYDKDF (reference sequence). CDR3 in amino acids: CATSRDFAGSSYNEQFF. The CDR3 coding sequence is TGTGCCACCAGCAGAGATTTTGCGGGGAGCTCCTACAATGAGCAGTTCTTC.

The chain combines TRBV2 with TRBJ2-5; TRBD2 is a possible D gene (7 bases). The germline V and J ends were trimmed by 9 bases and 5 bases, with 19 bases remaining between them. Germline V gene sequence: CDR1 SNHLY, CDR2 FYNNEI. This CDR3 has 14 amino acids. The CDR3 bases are TGTGCCAGTGACGAACTACAGGGAGGGGAGACCCAGTACTTC. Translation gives CASDELQGGETQYF.

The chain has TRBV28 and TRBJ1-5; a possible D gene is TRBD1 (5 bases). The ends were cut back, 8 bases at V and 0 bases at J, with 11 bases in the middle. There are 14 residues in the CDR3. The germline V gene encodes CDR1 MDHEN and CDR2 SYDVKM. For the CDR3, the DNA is TGTGCCAGCGTTGGACAATATAGCAATCAGCCCCAGCATTTT. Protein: CASVGQYSNQPQHF.